This T cell receptor beta chain was identified in a study of control samples from healthy donors and cancer patients. TCRdb keeps only in-frame clones here, not all; method: immunoSEQ multiplex PCR. The sample records around 80,000 clones, around nine tenths being singletons. Trimming stripped 5 bases from V and 4 bases from J, with 12 bases between. Looked up from germline, CDR1 is SEHNR and CDR2 is FQNEAQ (reference sequence). This CDR3 is 13 amino acids long. This TCR came from a woman aged 45-59 years in good health. The sample consisted of blood. The chain is built from TRBV7-9 and TRBJ2-7; tentatively, D is TRBD2 (6 bases). CDR3 loop: CASSRAGGYEQYF. DNA for the CDR3: TGTGCCAGCAGCCGAGCGGGTGGGTACGAGCAGTACTTC.